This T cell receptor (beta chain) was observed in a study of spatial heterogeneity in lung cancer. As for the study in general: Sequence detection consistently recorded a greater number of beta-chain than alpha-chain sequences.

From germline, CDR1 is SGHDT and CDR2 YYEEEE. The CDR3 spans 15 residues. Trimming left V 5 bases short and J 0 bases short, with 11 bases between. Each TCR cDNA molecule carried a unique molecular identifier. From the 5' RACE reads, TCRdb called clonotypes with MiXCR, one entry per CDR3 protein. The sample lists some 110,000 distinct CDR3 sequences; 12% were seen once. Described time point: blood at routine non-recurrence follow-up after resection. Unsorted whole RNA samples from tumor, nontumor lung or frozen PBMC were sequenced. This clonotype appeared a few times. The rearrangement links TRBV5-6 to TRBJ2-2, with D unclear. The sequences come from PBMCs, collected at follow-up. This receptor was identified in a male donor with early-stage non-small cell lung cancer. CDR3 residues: CASSPTQANTGELFF. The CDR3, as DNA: TGTGCCAGCAGTCCTACACAAGCGAACACCGGGGAGCTGTTTTTT.